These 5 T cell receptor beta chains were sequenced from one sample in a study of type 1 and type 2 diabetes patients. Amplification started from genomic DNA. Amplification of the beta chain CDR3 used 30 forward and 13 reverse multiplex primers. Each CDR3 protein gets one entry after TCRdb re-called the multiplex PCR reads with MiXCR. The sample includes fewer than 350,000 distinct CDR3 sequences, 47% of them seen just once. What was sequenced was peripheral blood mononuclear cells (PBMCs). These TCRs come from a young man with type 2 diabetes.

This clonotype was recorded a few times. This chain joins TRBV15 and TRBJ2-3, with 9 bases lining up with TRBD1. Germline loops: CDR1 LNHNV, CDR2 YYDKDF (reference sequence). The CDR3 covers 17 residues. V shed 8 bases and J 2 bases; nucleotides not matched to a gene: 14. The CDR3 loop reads CATELSQGDRVTDTQYF. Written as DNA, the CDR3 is TGTGCCACCGAACTCTCCCAGGGGGACAGGGTCACAGATACGCAGTATTTT.

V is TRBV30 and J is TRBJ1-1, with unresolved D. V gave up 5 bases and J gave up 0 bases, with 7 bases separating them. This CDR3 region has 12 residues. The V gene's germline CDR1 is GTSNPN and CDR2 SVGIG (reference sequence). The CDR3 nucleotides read TGTGCCTGGGGGTGGATGAACACTGAAGCTTTCTTT. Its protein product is CAWGWMNTEAFF.

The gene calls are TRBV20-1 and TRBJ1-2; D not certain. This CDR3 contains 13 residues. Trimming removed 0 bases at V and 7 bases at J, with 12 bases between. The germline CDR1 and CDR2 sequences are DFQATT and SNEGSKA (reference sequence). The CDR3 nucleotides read TGCAGTGCTAGAGATCCGGGTCTCCTTGGCTACACCTTC. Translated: CSARDPGLLGYTF.

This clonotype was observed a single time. The CDR3 DNA is TGTGCCCGCTTTTCGGGAGACGTTAGTTCCTACAATGAGCAGTTCTTC. This codes for CARFSGDVSSYNEQFF. This chain connects TRBV2 to TRBJ2-1, with D possibly TRBD2 on 6 matching bases. The CDR3 contains 16 residues. The V and J ends lost 11 bases and 1 base respectively, with 21 bases between them. Germline V gene data show CDR1 as SNHLY and CDR2 as FYNNEI.

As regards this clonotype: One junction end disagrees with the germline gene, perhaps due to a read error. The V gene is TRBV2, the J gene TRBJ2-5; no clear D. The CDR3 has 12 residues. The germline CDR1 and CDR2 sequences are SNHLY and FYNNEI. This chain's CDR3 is CAGASDQGTQYF. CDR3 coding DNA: TGTGCCGGCGCTTCGGATCAAGGGACCCAGTACTTC.